This TCR beta chain was recorded in a study of regulatory T cells in long-lasting Graves disease. General observations from the study: Persistent patients had more shared public clonotypes (under 3,000) than new patients (about 900).

Time point: newly diagnosed GD, antithyroid drugs for less than 3 months. Scientists built the TCR library using RNA that was extracted from PBMCs. Trimming shortened V by 3 bases and J by 3 bases, and 7 bases separated the two germline ends. Germline CDR1 and CDR2: SGDLS and YYNGEE. The CDR3 has 12 residues. Assembly of TCR beta libraries relied on iRepertoire HTBI primers together with Arm-PCR of CDR3 regions. MiXCR, run by TCRdb on the multiplex PCR reads, gives a single entry per CDR3 protein. The data show about 350,000 distinct CDR3 sequences, around 15% seen once. With regard to this clonotype: Its antigen is not known. The CDR3 end shows no conserved phenylalanine or tryptophan, and so a read error is likely.

Separately, the same data were catalogued under a study of T cells in Graves' hyperthyroidism and ophthalmopathy.

The chain employs TRBV9 and TRBJ2-7; D is undetermined. The TCR sequence derives from a woman between 18 and 30 years old with Graves disease. The sequences come from peripheral blood mononuclear cells (PBMCs), collected at new diagnosis, from a patient treated with antithyroid drugs. The CDR3 DNA is TGTGCCAGCAGCGGGCCAGGCTACGAGCAGTACCTC. Translating gives CASSGPGYEQYL.